A selection of T cell receptor beta chains follows, all from one sample in a study of T-cell memory formation after mild COVID-19. A single record per CDR3 protein comes from TCRdb applying MiXCR to the 5' RACE reads. This table has around 300,000 distinct CDR3 sequences, roughly an eighth appearing once. Sequenced sample: PBMCs or a T cell subset sorted from them (not recorded which). The receptors come from a man between 18 and 29 years old who had mild COVID-19 (a few samples of this study predate the infection). Cell type and time point are not known. Each CDR3 is given with its conserved first and last residue. A D gene is named only where the DNA matches it firmly. Size is omitted from some rows. Given values are once, few, many or a class for expanded clones.

v_gene	j_gene	d_gene	abundance	CDR3nt	CDR3aa
TRBV6-2/TRBV6-3	TRBJ1-5	.	many	TGTGCCAGCAGCGCGACTACCTATCAGCCCCAGCATTTT	CASSATTYQPQHF
TRBV11-2	TRBJ2-5	.	.	TGTGCCAGCAGCTTAGAAGTGGGGGCGGGGACCCAGTACTTC	CASSLEVGAGTQYF
TRBV29-1	TRBJ2-1	.	few	TGCAGCGTAGACCTCAGGGGACGGGGGACGAGGAATGAGCAGTTCTTC	CSVDLRGRGTRNEQFF
TRBV18	TRBJ2-3	TRBD2	once	TGTGCCAGCTCACCCCGAACAGCGGGGGACGGAGATACGCAGTATTTT	CASSPRTAGDGDTQYF
TRBV5-1	TRBJ2-7	TRBD1	.	TGCGCCAGCAGCTACGACAGGGCCTCCTACGAGCAGTACTTC	CASSYDRASYEQYF
TRBV5-1	TRBJ2-6	.	few	TGCGCCAGCAGCTTGGTACCGGATCCCGACTCTGGGGCCAACGTCCTGACTTTC	CASSLVPDPDSGANVLTF
TRBV6-5	TRBJ1-5	TRBD1	.	TGTGCCAGCAGTCGGACAGGGGGCGACAATCAGCCCCAGCATTTT	CASSRTGGDNQPQHF
TRBV4-3	TRBJ2-4	.	few	TGCGCCAGCAGCCAAGAACAGTTACTGAAAAACATTCAGTACTTC	CASSQEQLLKNIQYF
TRBV9	TRBJ2-2	TRBD2	.	TGTGCCAGCACCGTCGCGCTAGCGGGGAACACCGGGGAGCTGTTTTTT	CASTVALAGNTGELFF
TRBV7-9	TRBJ1-1	.	few	TGTGCCAGCAGCTCGGGACGTGAAGCTTTCTTT	CASSSGREAFF
TRBV7-9	TRBJ1-1	.	.	TGTGCCAGCAGCTTAGGGCTCATCAAGGGGACACCTAGAAGGAACACTGAAGCTTTCTTT	CASSLGLIKGTPRRNTEAFF